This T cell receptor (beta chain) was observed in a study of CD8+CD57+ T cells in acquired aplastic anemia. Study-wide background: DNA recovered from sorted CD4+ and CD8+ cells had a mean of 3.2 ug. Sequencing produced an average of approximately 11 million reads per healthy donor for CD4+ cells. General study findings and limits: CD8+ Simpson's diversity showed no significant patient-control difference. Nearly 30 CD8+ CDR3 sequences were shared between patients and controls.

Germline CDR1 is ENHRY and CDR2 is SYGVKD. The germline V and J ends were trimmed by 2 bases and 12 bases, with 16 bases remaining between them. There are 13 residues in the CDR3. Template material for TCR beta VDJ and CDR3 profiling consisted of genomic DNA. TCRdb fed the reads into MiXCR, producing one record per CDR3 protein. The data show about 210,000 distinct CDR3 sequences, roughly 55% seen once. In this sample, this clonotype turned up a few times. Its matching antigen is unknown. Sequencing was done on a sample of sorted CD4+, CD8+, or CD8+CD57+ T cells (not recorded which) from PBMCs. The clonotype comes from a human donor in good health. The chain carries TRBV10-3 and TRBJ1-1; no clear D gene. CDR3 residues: CAISEPDVAVPFF. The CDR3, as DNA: TGTGCCATCAGTGAGCCCGACGTAGCGGTCCCTTTCTTT.